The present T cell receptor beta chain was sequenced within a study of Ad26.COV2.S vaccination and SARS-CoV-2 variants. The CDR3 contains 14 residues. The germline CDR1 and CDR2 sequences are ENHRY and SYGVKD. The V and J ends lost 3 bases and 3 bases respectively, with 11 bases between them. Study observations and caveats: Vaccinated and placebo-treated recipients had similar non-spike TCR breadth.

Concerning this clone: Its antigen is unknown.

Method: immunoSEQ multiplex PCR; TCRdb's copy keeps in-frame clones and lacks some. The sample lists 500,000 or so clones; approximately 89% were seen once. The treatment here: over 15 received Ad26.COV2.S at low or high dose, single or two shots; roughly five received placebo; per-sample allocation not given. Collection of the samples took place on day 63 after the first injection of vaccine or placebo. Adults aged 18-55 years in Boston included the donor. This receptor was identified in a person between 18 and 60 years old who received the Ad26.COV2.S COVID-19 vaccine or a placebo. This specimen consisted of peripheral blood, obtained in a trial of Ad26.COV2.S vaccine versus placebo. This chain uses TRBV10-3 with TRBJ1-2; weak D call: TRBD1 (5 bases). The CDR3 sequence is CAISDWGGDYGYTF. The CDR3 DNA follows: TGTGCCATCAGTGACTGGGGGGGGGACTATGGCTACACCTTC.